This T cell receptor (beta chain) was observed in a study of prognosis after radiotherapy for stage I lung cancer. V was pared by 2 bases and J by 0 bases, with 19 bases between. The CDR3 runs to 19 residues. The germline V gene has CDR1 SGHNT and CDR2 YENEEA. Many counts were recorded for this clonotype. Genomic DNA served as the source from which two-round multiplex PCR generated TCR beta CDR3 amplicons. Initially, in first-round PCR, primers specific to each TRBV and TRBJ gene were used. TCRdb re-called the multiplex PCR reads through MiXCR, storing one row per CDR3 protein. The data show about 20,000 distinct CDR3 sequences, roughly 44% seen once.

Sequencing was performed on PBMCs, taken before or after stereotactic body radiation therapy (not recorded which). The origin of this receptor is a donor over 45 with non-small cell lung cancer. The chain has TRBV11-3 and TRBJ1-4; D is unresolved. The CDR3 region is CASSLPQDLGCPTNEKLFF. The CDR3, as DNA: TGTGCCAGCAGCTTACCCCAGGACCTGGGGTGCCCAACTAATGAAAAACTGTTTTTT.